This entry lists 22 T cell receptor beta chains sequenced from one sample in a study of cytomegalovirus exposure and HLA in healthy donors (TCRdb year 2017). The protocol used for the library was the immunoSEQ multiplex PCR assay. For the multiplex PCR, a mixture combining 60 forward primers for TCR Vbeta segments and 13 reverse primers for TCR Jbeta segments was used. TCRdb limited this immuneACCESS table to in-frame rearrangements with V and J called. A share of clones is missing; checked studies link under half to unresolved V genes, and the rest is unexplained. Within this sample are about 270,000 clones, with about 66% of them counted one time only. Of the sample, over 2% is held by the ten largest clones. The sample comprised PBMCs. These receptors all stem from a female donor in good health and CMV-seronegative.

The chain has TRBV6-1 and TRBJ1-1; weak D call: TRBD1 (6 bases). Germline values: CDR1 MNHNS, CDR2 SASEGT. This CDR3 spans 15 amino acids. Trimming stripped 6 bases from V and 3 bases from J, with 17 bases between. The CDR3 loop reads CASSADTGLDTEAFF. Here the CDR3 DNA reads TGTGCCAGCAGCGCAGACACAGGGCTAGACACTGAAGCTTTCTTT.

This rearrangement joins TRBV19 to TRBJ1-2; TRBD1 might be the D (5 bases). The CDR3 has 12 amino acids. V shed 7 bases and J shed 7 bases, with 13 bases lying between them. Germline V gene data show CDR1 as LNHDA and CDR2 as SQIVND (reference sequence). In nucleotides, the CDR3 is TGTGCCAGTAAGCGGGGGATCACTGGCTACACCTTC. Translated: CASKRGITGYTF.

The chain uses TRBV6-1 and TRBJ1-4; perhaps TRBD1 as D (6 bases). CDR1 is MNHNS and CDR2 is SASEGT in the germline V gene. The CDR3 has 14 residues. Trimming stripped 1 base from V and 6 bases from J, with 9 bases between. The CDR3 nucleotides are TGTGCCAGCAGTGAAGGCCACAGGGATGAAAAACTGTTTTTT. This encodes CASSEGHRDEKLFF.

The chain couples TRBV5-6 to TRBJ1-4, with D uncertain. This CDR3 spans 16 amino acids. V lost 0 bases, J lost 5 bases, and 14 bases lay in between. CDR1 and CDR2 (germline): SGHDT, YYEEEE. The CDR3 reads CASSLDRLGENEKLFF. DNA of the CDR3: TGTGCCAGCAGCTTGGATAGGCTAGGCGAGAATGAAAAACTGTTTTTT.

This sequence joins TRBV13 and TRBJ2-1, with D tentatively TRBD1 (5 bases). V was trimmed by 1 base and J by 8 bases, leaving 9 bases between them. The CDR3 runs 13 residues. Germline V gene data show CDR1 as PRHDT and CDR2 as FYEKMQ (reference sequence). The CDR3 nucleotides are TGTGCCAGCAGCTTAGCTGGCAGGGATGAGCAGTTCTTC. It translates to CASSLAGRDEQFF.

This chain uses TRBV5-4 with TRBJ2-3; the D gene is possibly TRBD2 (5 bases). The CDR3 is 15 amino acids. CDR1 is SGHNT, CDR2 YYREEE, per germline (reference sequence). V was trimmed by 1 base and J by 0 bases, leaving 9 bases between them. CDR3 sequence: CASSLLRGSTDTQYF. The CDR3 DNA reads TGTGCCAGCAGCTTGCTCCGAGGGAGCACAGATACGCAGTATTTT.

V usage is TRBV7-9 and J usage is TRBJ2-1, with no clear D. The CDR3 runs to 18 residues. Germline lookup yields CDR1 SEHNR and CDR2 FQNEAQ (reference sequence). Trimming shortened V by 2 bases and J by 0 bases, and 17 bases separated the two germline ends. This CDR3 reads CASSLTGLSQSSYNEQFF. CDR3 bases: TGTGCCAGCAGCTTAACCGGGTTGAGTCAGAGCTCCTACAATGAGCAGTTCTTC.

The rearrangement links TRBV28 to TRBJ2-5; 8 nucleotides align to TRBD1. The trim removed 6 bases at V and 2 bases at J, leaving 2 bases unmatched. The germline V gene has CDR1 MDHEN and CDR2 SYDVKM. The CDR3 spans 13 residues. The CDR3 DNA reads as TGTGCCAGCAGCCGGACAGGGCAAGAGACCCAGTACTTC. Its protein is CASSRTGQETQYF. Full variable domain (outside the CDR3, taken from reference TRBV28 and TRBJ2-5): DVKVTQSSRYLVKRTGEKVFLECVQDMDHENMFWYRQDPGLGLRLIYFSYDVKMKEKGDIPEGYSVSREKKERFSLILESASTNQTSMYLCASSRTGQETQYFGPGTRLLVL.

The chain combines TRBV4-2 with TRBJ2-2; a possible D gene is TRBD2 (5 bases). Germline V gene data show CDR1 as LGHNA and CDR2 as YNFKEQ. This CDR3 is 15 amino acids long. Trimming removed 0 bases at V and 5 bases at J, with 10 bases between. The CDR3 reads CASSQDLGGTGELFF. The CDR3 DNA is TGTGCCAGCAGCCAAGATTTGGGCGGGACCGGGGAGCTGTTTTTT.

The chain carries TRBV27 and TRBJ2-1; TRBD1 matches at 9 bases. Germline V gene sequence: CDR1 MNHEY, CDR2 SMNVEV (reference sequence). Trimming removed 5 bases from V and 7 bases from J; junction bases left unmatched: 3. This CDR3 is 13 amino acids long. The CDR3: CASSGDRENEQFF. CDR3 DNA sequence: TGTGCCAGCAGTGGGGACAGGGAGAATGAGCAGTTCTTC.

CDR3 protein: CASGLARGQPWDGYEQYF. The CDR3 DNA sequence: TGTGCTAGTGGTTTGGCCCGGGGACAGCCTTGGGACGGGTACGAGCAGTACTTC. The J gene is TRBJ2-7, the V gene TRBV12-5; TRBD1 matches 7 bases. The CDR3 extends over 18 amino acids. CDR1 is LGHNT, CDR2 FRNRAP, per germline. Trimming took 1 base from V and 4 from J; bases not matched to a gene: 16.

The chain combines TRBV11-2 with TRBJ2-1; D might be TRBD1 (6 bases). In germline, CDR1 is SGHAT, CDR2 FQNNGV. The CDR3 sequence is 13 residues long. The V and J ends lost 2 bases and 6 bases respectively, with 8 bases between them. The chain's CDR3 is CASSLPGVNEQFF. CDR3 nucleotides: TGTGCCAGCAGCTTACCAGGGGTCAATGAGCAGTTCTTC.

The V and J genes are TRBV2 and TRBJ1-1; a possible D gene is TRBD1 (6 bases). Germline V gene data show CDR1 as SNHLY and CDR2 as FYNNEI. This CDR3 has 14 amino acids. V was clipped by 8 bases and J by 0 bases, with 13 bases between them. CDR3 bases: TGTGCCAGCTTAGGACAGCCCATGAACACTGAAGCTTTCTTT. This translates into CASLGQPMNTEAFF.

This clone came up once. The chain couples TRBV2 to TRBJ1-5, with 8 bases that match TRBD1. The CDR3 extends over 16 amino acids. The germline CDR1 and CDR2 sequences are SNHLY and FYNNEI. V lost 7 bases and J lost 1; bases outside the gene matches: 9. As DNA, the CDR3 is TGTGCCAGCACCTCGACAGGGGCGGGCAGCAATCAGCCCCAGCATTTT. Translating it yields CASTSTGAGSNQPQHF.

The J gene is TRBJ1-1, the V gene TRBV6-6, with 9 bases aligning to TRBD1. CDR3 size: 12 residues. J gave up 9 bases and V 8 bases, and 7 bases lay outside the gene matches. Germline-derived CDR1 and CDR2 are MNHNY and SVGAGI (reference sequence). The CDR3 loop is CASFGGQGKAFF. The CDR3 nucleotides are TGTGCCAGCTTTGGGGGACAGGGAAAAGCTTTCTTT.

This chain uses TRBV2 with TRBJ1-1, with D unresolved. The CDR3 spans 11 residues. CDR1 SNHLY and CDR2 FYNNEI come from the germline V gene. The V and J ends lost 1 base and 12 bases respectively, with 9 bases between them. This CDR3 reads CASSEEFRTFF. The CDR3 region has the DNA TGTGCCAGCAGTGAAGAGTTTAGAACTTTCTTT.

The V gene is TRBV30, the J gene TRBJ1-2, with a possible D match to TRBD1 (5 bases). This CDR3 spans 15 amino acids. Trimming cost V 1 base and J 0 bases, with 12 bases left between them. Germline CDR1 reads GTSNPN; CDR2 reads SVGIG (reference sequence). The CDR3 coding sequence is TGTGCCTGGAGTGGAAGGCGGGACGCTAACTATGGCTACACCTTC. This encodes CAWSGRRDANYGYTF.

This chain connects TRBV30 to TRBJ1-5; unclear D gene. The germline V gene encodes CDR1 GTSNPN and CDR2 SVGIG (reference sequence). Trimming removed 3 bases at V and 6 bases at J, with 12 bases between. This CDR3 has 13 residues. The CDR3 is CAWRDREGQPQHF. Here the CDR3 DNA reads TGTGCCTGGAGGGACCGCGAGGGTCAGCCCCAGCATTTT.

This clone was seen a single time. The chain combines TRBV6-5 with TRBJ1-3; a possible D gene is TRBD1 (5 bases). This CDR3 is built from 11 residues. Germline V gives CDR1 MNHEY, CDR2 SVGAGI. V was shortened by 2 bases and J by 9 bases, with 5 bases between the two germline ends. The chain's CDR3 is CASSYQGTIYF. Written as DNA, the CDR3 is TGTGCCAGCAGTTACCAGGGCACCATATATTTT.

The chain joins TRBV10-1 to TRBJ2-1, with D tentatively TRBD2 (6 bases). Germline V gene sequence: CDR1 WNHNN, CDR2 SYGVQD (reference sequence). The CDR3 consists of 15 residues. V was pared by 6 bases and J by 6 bases, with 18 bases between. The CDR3 sequence is CASSLKITSTNEQFF. CDR3 DNA: TGCGCCAGCAGCCTTAAGATTACTAGCACCAATGAGCAGTTCTTC.

Note on this clone: Mismatch with germline at one junction end may stem from a read error. The DNA of the CDR3 is TGTTCCAGCAAGACAGTCAGAGATACGCAGTATTTT. Translation: CSSKTVRDTQYF. The genes are TRBV7-9 and TRBJ2-3, with a tentative D call TRBD1 (5 bases). The CDR3 loop spans 12 amino acids. Germline V gives CDR1 SEHNR, CDR2 FQNEAQ (reference sequence).

The chain employs TRBV4-1 and TRBJ1-1; TRBD1 aligns across 10 bases. V trimming: 3 bases; J trimming: 8 bases; junction bases outside the gene matches: 9. The CDR3 has 15 amino acids. In germline, CDR1 is MGHRA, CDR2 YSYEKL. This chain's CDR3 is CASSHADRGPPEAFF. The CDR3 DNA is TGCGCCAGCAGCCACGCAGACAGGGGGCCGCCCGAAGCTTTCTTT.